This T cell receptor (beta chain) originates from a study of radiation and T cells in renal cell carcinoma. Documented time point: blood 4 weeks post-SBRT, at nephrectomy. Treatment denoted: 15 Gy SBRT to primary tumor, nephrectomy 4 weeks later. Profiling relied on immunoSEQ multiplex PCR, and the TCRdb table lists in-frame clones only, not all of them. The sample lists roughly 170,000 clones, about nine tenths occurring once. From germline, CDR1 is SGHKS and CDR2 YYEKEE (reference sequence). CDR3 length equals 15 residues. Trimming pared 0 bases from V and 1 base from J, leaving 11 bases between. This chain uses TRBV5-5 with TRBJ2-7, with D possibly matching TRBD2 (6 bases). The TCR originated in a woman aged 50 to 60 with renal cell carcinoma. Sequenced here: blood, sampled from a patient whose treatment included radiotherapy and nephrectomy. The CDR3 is CASSLAGTPSYEQYF. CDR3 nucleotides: TGTGCCAGCAGCTTGGCCGGGACTCCTTCCTACGAGCAGTACTTC.